This passage covers 13 T cell receptor beta chains from one sample sequenced in a study of CD8 T cells in Susac syndrome. RNA was extracted with the RNeasy kit, and a quantity of roughly 0.45 to 1 ug was reverse transcribed using random hexamers. TCRdb independently ran MiXCR on the immunoSEQ multiplex PCR reads; one entry per CDR3 protein. The sample lists 150,000 or so distinct CDR3 sequences; just under 95% were seen once. Material for sequencing was CD4+ T cells from PBMCs. These receptor sequences come from a human donor with Susac syndrome.

This chain links TRBV6-5 with TRBJ2-7, with D perhaps matching TRBD2 (7 bases). With 4 bases removed from V and 6 bases from J, the gap between germline ends came to 19 bases. Germline CDR1 and CDR2: MNHEY and SVGAGI. The CDR3 totals 15 residues. This CDR3 reads CASSSAAGAVGEQYF. The DNA for the CDR3 is TGTGCCAGCAGTTCCGCCGCGGGGGCGGTCGGCGAGCAGTACTTC.

Only one count was recorded for this clonotype. The chain combines TRBV6-6 with TRBJ1-5, with a weak D call TRBD1 (5 bases). The V gene's germline CDR1 is MNHNY and CDR2 SVGAGI (reference sequence). The CDR3 sequence is 15 residues long. V shed 2 bases and J shed 5 bases, with 13 bases lying between them. The CDR3 DNA reads as TGTGCCAGCAGTTACCCTCGGAGAGGGGATCAGCCCCAGCATTTT. This encodes CASSYPRRGDQPQHF.

The J gene is TRBJ2-1, the V gene TRBV5-4; D gene ambiguous. This CDR3 contains 12 residues. The germline gives CDR1 SGHNT, CDR2 YYREEE (reference sequence). Trimming stripped 3 bases from V and 7 bases from J, with 8 bases between. The CDR3 sequence: CASSSLDNEQFF. DNA of the CDR3: TGTGCCAGCAGCTCCCTTGATAATGAGCAGTTCTTC.

The rearrangement uses TRBV5-6 and TRBJ2-3; no reliable D call. The V and J ends lost 6 bases and 2 bases respectively, with 16 bases between them. Germline CDR1 reads SGHDT; CDR2 reads YYEEEE. The CDR3 has 15 amino acids. CDR3 region: CASIGPAAFTDTQYF. In DNA form, the CDR3 reads TGTGCCAGCATCGGGCCGGCAGCCTTCACAGATACGCAGTATTTT.

As DNA, the CDR3 is TGCAGTGCTAGAGATCCCGGGAGTAGTCACGAGCAGTACTTC. Encoded protein: CSARDPGSSHEQYF. The V call is TRBV20-1, the J call TRBJ2-7; D is possibly TRBD2 (6 bases). In germline, CDR1 is DFQATT, CDR2 SNEGSKA (reference sequence). V was trimmed by 0 bases and J by 5 bases, leaving 14 bases between them. The CDR3 has 14 residues.

The genes are TRBV19 and TRBJ2-3; 10 nucleotides align to TRBD1. The CDR3 is 14 amino acids. Per the germline V gene, CDR1 is LNHDA and CDR2 is SQIVND (reference sequence). With 3 bases clipped from V and 5 bases from J, the junction kept 2 bases outside the gene matches. The CDR3 DNA sequence: TGTGCCAGTAGTATCGGGACAGGGGAAGATACGCAGTATTTT. It specifies CASSIGTGEDTQYF. The full variable domain, completed using reference TRBV19 and TRBJ2-3, is DGGITQSPKYLFRKEGQNVTLSCEQNLNHDAMYWYRQDPGQGLRLIYYSQIVNDFQKGDIAEGYSVSREKKESFPLTVTSAQKNPTAFYLCASSIGTGEDTQYFGPGTRLTVL.

V gene TRBV4-1 combines with J gene TRBJ2-3; no clear D. CDR3 size: 11 residues. The germline gives CDR1 MGHRA, CDR2 YSYEKL. Trimming cost V 3 bases and J 4 bases, with 2 bases left between them. CDR3 DNA: TGCGCCAGCAGCCAGGCAGATACGCAGTATTTT. Its translation is CASSQADTQYF.

CDR3 loop: CASSVSGSRYEQFF. Written as DNA, the CDR3 is TGTGCCAGCAGCGTAAGCGGGAGCAGGTATGAGCAGTTCTTC. V and J are TRBV9 and TRBJ2-1, with 8 bases that match TRBD2. Germline V gene lookup returns CDR1 SGDLS and CDR2 YYNGEE. With 1 base clipped from V and 8 bases from J, the junction kept 5 bases outside the gene matches. The CDR3 totals 14 residues.

The chain employs TRBV7-2 and TRBJ1-2, with D unclear. Germline CDR1 is SGHTA and CDR2 is FQGNSA. The CDR3 extends over 14 amino acids. V lost 0 bases, J lost 5 bases, and 10 bases lay in between. The CDR3 protein is CASSLATTVYGYTF. The DNA of the CDR3 is TGTGCCAGCAGCTTAGCGACGACGGTTTATGGCTACACCTTC.

CDR3 sequence (DNA): TGCAGTGCCCCTGGAATCCATGAGCAGTTCTTC. Its protein is CSAPGIHEQFF. This chain connects TRBV20-1 to TRBJ2-1; D uncertain. V lost 6 bases and J 8 bases, leaving 11 bases between the germline ends. CDR3 length: 11 amino acids. The germline gives CDR1 DFQATT, CDR2 SNEGSKA (reference sequence).

V and J are TRBV5-1 and TRBJ2-1, with 8 bases that match TRBD2. Germline V CDR1 and CDR2: SGHRS, YFSETQ. This CDR3 is built from 16 residues. J was trimmed by 2 bases and V by 1 base; bases with no gene match: 5. The CDR3 spells CASSLNTGLAYNEQFF. CDR3 nucleotide sequence: TGCGCCAGCAGCTTGAACACGGGACTAGCCTACAATGAGCAGTTCTTC.

The chain recombines TRBV20-1 with TRBJ2-7, with a possible D match to TRBD2 (5 bases). Trimming took off 1 base at V and 2 bases at J, with 6 bases between the two ends. There are 12 residues in the CDR3. The germline V gene has CDR1 DFQATT and CDR2 SNEGSKA (reference sequence). CDR3 in DNA: TGCAGTGCTAGAGCGGAGGCCTACGAGCAGTACTTC. It encodes CSARAEAYEQYF.

The genes are TRBV14 and TRBJ2-7; the D is unclear. This CDR3 spans 15 amino acids. Germline V CDR1 and CDR2: SGHDN, FVKESK. Between the trimmed V and J ends, which lost 4 bases and 2 bases, there was a span of 15 bases. Here the CDR3 DNA reads TGTGCCAGCAGCCCCCAAGGCATACCCCCCTACGAGCAGTACTTC. It is translated as CASSPQGIPPYEQYF.